These 32 T cell receptor beta chains came from one sample sequenced in a study of CD8 T cells in Susac syndrome. It was with random hexamers that 0.5 to 1 ug RNA was reverse transcribed. TCRdb independently ran MiXCR on the immunoSEQ multiplex PCR reads; one entry per CDR3 protein. The table includes some 190,000 distinct CDR3 sequences, 95% detected once. The sequenced material came from CD4+ T cells from PBMCs. The receptors shown here come from a human donor in good health.

The gene calls are TRBV24-1 and TRBJ2-2; D might be TRBD2 (5 bases). CDR3 length: 13 residues. Trimming left V 8 bases short and J 3 bases short, with 9 bases between. Germline V lookup: CDR1 KGHDR, CDR2 SFDVKD. This CDR3 reads CATTDSDTGELFF. For the CDR3, the DNA is TGTGCCACCACGGACTCCGACACCGGGGAGCTGTTTTTT.

The genes are TRBV7-3 and TRBJ2-3, with D unresolved. The ends were cut back, 5 bases at V and 1 base at J, with 10 bases in the middle. Looked up from germline, CDR1 is SGHTA and CDR2 is FQGTGA. The CDR3 has 14 residues. CDR3 in amino acids: CASSPISGTDTQYF. The CDR3 DNA sequence: TGTGCCAGCAGCCCCATTTCGGGCACAGATACGCAGTATTTT.

This chain connects TRBV3-1 to TRBJ1-1; 10 nucleotides align to TRBD1. The CDR3 loop spans 13 amino acids. The V segment lost 5 bases and the J segment 8 bases; nucleotides outside the gene matches: 5. The germline CDR1 and CDR2 sequences are LGHDT and YNNKEL (reference sequence). This CDR3 reads CASSFSGQGEAFF. CDR3 bases: TGTGCCAGCAGCTTCTCGGGACAGGGGGAAGCTTTCTTT.

The chain recombines TRBV29-1 with TRBJ1-2, with no clear D. The CDR3 loop spans 15 amino acids. V lost 2 bases to trimming and J lost 8 bases, with 21 bases between them. Germline-derived CDR1 and CDR2 are SQVTM and ANQGSEA. Written as DNA, the CDR3 is TGCAGCGTTGAAAATAGAGCCGGGATAAGTGGAGGCTACACCTTC. This codes for CSVENRAGISGGYTF. The full variable domain, with the rest looked up from reference TRBV29-1 and TRBJ1-2, is SAVISQKPSRDICQRGTSLTIQCQVDSQVTMMFWYRQQPGQSLTLIATANQGSEATYESGFVIDKFPISRPNLTFSTLTVSNMSPEDSSIYLCSVENRAGISGGYTFGSGTRLTVV.

The CDR3 protein is CATSPEQYGELFF. The CDR3 DNA reads as TGTGCCACCAGCCCCGAACAGTACGGGGAGCTGTTTTTT. This sequence joins TRBV15 and TRBJ2-2, with D unresolved. Trimming took off 5 bases at V and 7 bases at J, with 11 bases between the two ends. The length of the CDR3 is 13 residues. CDR1 is LNHNV, CDR2 YYDKDF, per germline (reference sequence).

The chain joins TRBV29-1 to TRBJ1-1; D not resolved. CDR1 and CDR2 from the germline V gene are SQVTM and ANQGSEA. V gave up 2 bases and J gave up 1 base, with 5 bases separating them. The CDR3 is 12 residues long. The CDR3 bases are TGCAGCGTTGAATGGGCGAACACTGAAGCTTTCTTT. Residues: CSVEWANTEAFF. Full variable domain (outside the CDR3, taken from reference TRBV29-1 and TRBJ1-1): SAVISQKPSRDICQRGTSLTIQCQVDSQVTMMFWYRQQPGQSLTLIATANQGSEATYESGFVIDKFPISRPNLTFSTLTVSNMSPEDSSIYLCSVEWANTEAFFGQGTRLTVV.

This sequence joins TRBV4-1 and TRBJ1-2, with D perhaps matching TRBD1 (5 bases). The CDR3 has 15 amino acids. With 0 bases removed from V and 4 bases from J, the gap between germline ends came to 12 bases. Germline V gene sequence: CDR1 MGHRA, CDR2 YSYEKL. CDR3 loop: CASSQDSGPSYGYTF. CDR3 DNA sequence: TGCGCCAGCAGCCAAGATTCGGGACCGAGCTATGGCTACACCTTC.

The chain joins TRBV19 to TRBJ2-1; D possibly corresponds to TRBD1 (6 bases). Trimming stripped 8 bases from V and 4 bases from J, with 12 bases between. CDR1 is LNHDA and CDR2 is SQIVND in the germline V gene (reference sequence). The CDR3 spans 13 residues. For the CDR3, the DNA is TGTGCCAGTGGGGCAGGGGTGTACAATGAGCAGTTCTTC. Residues: CASGAGVYNEQFF.

The chain links TRBV9 to TRBJ1-1; 9 nucleotides agree with TRBD1. V lost 2 bases and J lost 5; bases outside the gene matches: 4. The germline V gene has CDR1 SGDLS and CDR2 YYNGEE. This CDR3 comprises 14 residues. In DNA, the CDR3 is TGTGCCAGCAGCGTCCGGGACAGGGCGACTGAAGCTTTCTTT. It encodes CASSVRDRATEAFF.

The chain links TRBV6-2 or TRBV6-3 to TRBJ2-5; 9 bases fit TRBD1. J gave up 3 bases and V 4 bases, and 3 bases lay outside the gene matches. The CDR3 sequence is 14 residues long. CDR1 is MNHEY, CDR2 SVGEGT, per germline. CDR3 DNA sequence: TGTGCCAGCAGTTCCAGGGACAGGGAAGAGACCCAGTACTTC. This encodes CASSSRDREETQYF.

V is TRBV3-1 and J is TRBJ2-1; D may be TRBD1 (5 bases). From germline, CDR1 is LGHDT and CDR2 YNNKEL (reference sequence). The CDR3 loop spans 15 amino acids. The V end lost 1 base, the J end lost 5 bases, and 12 bases lay between the germline ends. The CDR3 nucleotides read TGTGCCAGCAGCCAAGGTCAGGGAATCCACAATGAGCAGTTCTTC. It is translated as CASSQGQGIHNEQFF.

In this sample, this clonotype turned up a few times. The J gene is TRBJ2-1, the V gene TRBV18; TRBD1 might be the D (6 bases). CDR3 length: 13 amino acids. CDR1 KGHSH and CDR2 LQKENI come from the germline V gene. V lost 4 bases, J lost 6 bases, and 10 bases lay in between. The CDR3 is CASSLGTINEQFF. The CDR3 DNA follows: TGTGCCAGCTCACTGGGGACAATCAATGAGCAGTTCTTC.

This clonotype was detected only once. This sequence joins TRBV10-3 and TRBJ2-1, with D perhaps being TRBD1 or TRBD2 (6 bases each). The germline V and J ends were trimmed by 10 bases and 3 bases, with 13 bases remaining between them. The germline gives CDR1 ENHRY, CDR2 SYGVKD. The CDR3 length is 13 residues. The CDR3 protein is CATKGGDYNEQFF. The CDR3 DNA sequence: TGTGCCACGAAGGGGGGAGACTACAATGAGCAGTTCTTC.

As regards this clonotype: Since the CDR3 does not end with the conserved phenylalanine or tryptophan, this likely comes from a read error. The chain links TRBV20-1 to TRBJ2-1; 14 nucleotides agree with TRBD2. This CDR3 has 14 amino acids. Germline V gene lookup returns CDR1 DFQATT and CDR2 SNEGSKA (reference sequence). V was pared by 7 bases and J by 8 bases, with 7 bases of the junction left unmatched. CDR3 bases: TGCAGTGTCCCGGGACTAGCGGGAGCGGATGAGCAGTTCTCC. It yields the protein CSVPGLAGADEQFS.

The CDR3 DNA is TGTGCCAGCAGCCCCTCTGAGGGGGATGGCTACACCTTC. It is translated as CASSPSEGDGYTF. The chain couples TRBV3-1 to TRBJ1-2; a weak D match, TRBD1 (6 bases). Germline V CDR1 and CDR2: LGHDT, YNNKEL (reference sequence). V lost 4 bases, J lost 6 bases, and 12 bases lay in between. The CDR3 loop spans 13 amino acids.

The chain links TRBV3-1 to TRBJ1-2, with D unclear. This CDR3 is 14 amino acids long. Germline CDR1 LGHDT, CDR2 YNNKEL (reference sequence). Trimming stripped 0 bases from V and 4 bases from J, with 9 bases between. CDR3 region: CASSQEEGTYGYTF. The CDR3 nucleotides read TGTGCCAGCAGCCAAGAGGAGGGTACCTATGGCTACACCTTC. Complete variable domain (other parts from reference TRBV3-1 and TRBJ1-2): DTAVSQTPKYLVTQMGNDKSIKCEQNLGHDTMYWYKQDSKKFLKIMFSYNNKELIINETVPNRFSPKSPDKAHLNLHINSLELGDSAVYFCASSQEEGTYGYTFGSGTRLTVV.

This chain connects TRBV11-2 to TRBJ2-5; tentatively, D is TRBD2 (7 bases). This CDR3 contains 15 residues. The ends were cut back, 5 bases at V and 3 bases at J, with 16 bases in the middle. The V gene's germline CDR1 is SGHAT and CDR2 FQNNGV. The CDR3 is CASSPRGGVEETQYF. The CDR3 bases are TGTGCCAGCAGCCCGAGGGGGGGAGTGGAAGAGACCCAGTACTTC.

The chain is built from TRBV29-1 and TRBJ2-1; D perhaps matches TRBD2 (6 bases). Germline CDR1 reads SQVTM; CDR2 reads ANQGSEA. CDR3 length: 13 residues. The CDR3 spells CSFEWRGYNEQFF. The CDR3 DNA reads as TGCAGTTTCGAGTGGAGGGGCTACAATGAGCAGTTCTTC.

The genes are TRBV12-3 or TRBV12-4 and TRBJ2-5; D perhaps matches TRBD2 (5 bases). The CDR3 covers 11 residues. Trimming removed 6 bases at V and 3 bases at J, with 5 bases between. The CDR3 reads CASRREETQYF. In DNA form, the CDR3 reads TGTGCCAGCAGGCGGGAAGAGACCCAGTACTTC.

This chain uses TRBV28 with TRBJ1-1; D perhaps matches TRBD1 (6 bases). Germline lookup yields CDR1 MDHEN and CDR2 SYDVKM. V lost 6 bases to trimming and J lost 2 bases, with 19 bases between them. The CDR3 has 16 amino acids. CDR3 sequence reads: CASSYDRPKGNTEAFF. In DNA, the CDR3 is TGTGCCAGCAGCTATGACAGGCCAAAAGGAAACACTGAAGCTTTCTTT.

This sequence joins TRBV7-2 and TRBJ2-1, with 7 bases fitting TRBD2. This CDR3 has 16 amino acids. CDR1 and CDR2 (germline): SGHTA, FQGNSA. The V gene end was trimmed by 7 bases and the J gene end by 6 bases; junction bases not matched to a gene: 15. The chain's CDR3 is CASTPNGGIGSNEQFF. The CDR3 region has the DNA TGTGCCAGCACCCCCAACGGGGGGATAGGTAGCAATGAGCAGTTCTTC.

V is TRBV12-3 or TRBV12-4 and J is TRBJ1-4, with D maybe TRBD1 (5 bases). The CDR3 is 11 residues long. V dropped 3 bases and J dropped 15 bases, with 11 bases sitting between them. CDR3 in amino acids: CASSLKGSVFF. CDR3 bases: TGTGCCAGCAGTTTGAAGGGGTCGGTGTTTTTT.

The genes are TRBV6-6 and TRBJ1-1; TRBD1 agrees at 8 bases. The CDR3 has 13 amino acids. Germline values: CDR1 MNHNY, CDR2 SVGAGI (reference sequence). V was pared by 7 bases and J by 3 bases, with 4 bases of the junction left unmatched. The DNA for the CDR3 is TGTGCCAGCATTTTACAGGGGGACACTGAAGCTTTCTTT. Amino acids: CASILQGDTEAFF.

The chain links TRBV6-1 to TRBJ2-4; D unresolved. V was pared by 4 bases and J by 2 bases, with 15 bases between. The CDR3 covers 16 residues. The germline V gene has CDR1 MNHNS and CDR2 SASEGT. The CDR3 bases are TGTGCCAGCAGTGCCGGCCGGATAGGGACCAAAAACATTCAGTACTTC. As protein: CASSAGRIGTKNIQYF.

The J gene is TRBJ2-7, the V gene TRBV7-9; D is perhaps TRBD1 (5 bases). The CDR3 runs to 15 residues. V lost 7 bases and J lost 0, with 16 bases in between. Germline V lookup: CDR1 SEHNR, CDR2 FQNEAQ (reference sequence). The CDR3 nucleotides are TGTGCCAGCACTTACGACAGCCCTAGCTCCTACGAGCAGTACGTC. Amino acid sequence: CASTYDSPSSYEQYV.

V usage is TRBV5-4 and J usage is TRBJ2-1, with TRBD1 identical over 7 bases. This CDR3 region has 15 residues. Losses at the gene ends were 4 bases for V and 0 bases for J; bases not matched to a gene: 4. Germline-derived CDR1 and CDR2 are SGHNT and YYREEE (reference sequence). The CDR3 loop reads CASSDRASSYNEQFF. The CDR3 coding sequence is TGTGCCAGCAGCGACAGGGCGAGCTCCTACAATGAGCAGTTCTTC.

This chain connects TRBV15 to TRBJ1-6; a weak D match, TRBD1 (6 bases). CDR3 size: 16 residues. Germline V gene data show CDR1 as LNHNV and CDR2 as YYDKDF (reference sequence). V was clipped by 3 bases and J by 5 bases, with 14 bases between them. The DNA for the CDR3 is TGTGCCACCAGCAGGGAACAGGGAGCCAATAATTCACCCCTCCACTTT. Encoded protein: CATSREQGANNSPLHF.

V and J are TRBV29-1 and TRBJ1-2; tentatively, D is TRBD1 (6 bases). CDR1 and CDR2 from the germline V gene are SQVTM and ANQGSEA. The CDR3 loop spans 12 amino acids. Trimming left V 7 bases short and J 3 bases short, with 12 bases between. Here the CDR3 reads CSGARQDYGYTF. CDR3 nucleotide sequence: TGCAGCGGGGCCCGACAGGACTATGGCTACACCTTC.

J is TRBJ2-1 and V is TRBV24-1, with 7 bases fitting TRBD2. V shed 1 base and J 9 bases; nucleotides not matched to a gene: 8. This CDR3 comprises 15 residues. Germline loops: CDR1 KGHDR, CDR2 SFDVKD. The CDR3 sequence: CATSDFQGGSTEQFF. Written as DNA, the CDR3 is TGTGCCACCAGTGATTTCCAGGGAGGGTCCACTGAGCAGTTCTTC.

The chain combines TRBV30 with TRBJ2-1; 7 bases fit TRBD2. Germline V gives CDR1 GTSNPN, CDR2 SVGIG (reference sequence). CDR3 length: 15 amino acids. Trimming took 0 bases from V and 4 from J; bases not matched to a gene: 6. CDR3 amino acids: CAWSVLAGEYNEQFF. DNA of the CDR3: TGTGCCTGGAGTGTACTCGCGGGGGAATACAATGAGCAGTTCTTC.

This chain uses TRBV28 with TRBJ2-5; D is unresolved. This CDR3 region has 14 residues. From germline, CDR1 is MDHEN and CDR2 SYDVKM. Trimming removed 4 bases from V and 1 base from J, with 10 bases in between. DNA of the CDR3: TGTGCCAGCAGTTCCTGGGTCCTCCAAGAGACCCAGTACTTC. It yields the protein CASSSWVLQETQYF. The complete variable domain, with remaining parts taken from reference TRBV28 and TRBJ2-5, reads DVKVTQSSRYLVKRTGEKVFLECVQDMDHENMFWYRQDPGLGLRLIYFSYDVKMKEKGDIPEGYSVSREKKERFSLILESASTNQTSMYLCASSSWVLQETQYFGPGTRLLVL.

Regarding this clonotype: At one boundary the junction diverges from the germline segment, which might be a read error. The chain recombines TRBV7-7 with TRBJ2-5; D is ambiguous. The CDR3 consists of 13 residues. CDR1 and CDR2 (germline): SSHAT, FNYEAQ (reference sequence). In nucleotides, the CDR3 is TGTGCTAGCAGCCGCGACGCCCCGGGGACCCAGTACTTC. Translation gives CASSRDAPGTQYF.